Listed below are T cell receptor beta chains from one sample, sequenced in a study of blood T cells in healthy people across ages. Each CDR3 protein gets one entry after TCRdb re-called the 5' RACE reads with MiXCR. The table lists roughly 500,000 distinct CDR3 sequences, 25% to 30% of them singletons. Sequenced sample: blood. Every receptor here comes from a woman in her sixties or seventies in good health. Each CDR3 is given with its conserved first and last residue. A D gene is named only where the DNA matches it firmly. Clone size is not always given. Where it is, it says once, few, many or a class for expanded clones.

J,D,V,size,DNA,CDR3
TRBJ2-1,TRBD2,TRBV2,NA,TGTGCCAGCAGGAGGGCGGGAGGGGACAATGAGCAGTTCTTC,CASRRAGGDNEQFF
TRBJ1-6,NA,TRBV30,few,TGTGCCTGGAGTTTTGGCATGAATTCACCCCTCCACTTT,CAWSFGMNSPLHF
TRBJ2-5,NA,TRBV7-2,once,TGTGCCAGCAGCTTAGGGGGGGCCTTTGAAGAGACCCAGTACTTC,CASSLGGAFEETQYF
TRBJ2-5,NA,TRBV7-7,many,TGTGCTAGCAGCTTATTTGGATTTGGGGAGACCCAGTACTTC,CASSLFGFGETQYF
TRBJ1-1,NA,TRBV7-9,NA,TGTGCCAGCAGCCCACAAGGATGGCTCGGGAACACTGAAGCTTTCTTT,CASSPQGWLGNTEAFF
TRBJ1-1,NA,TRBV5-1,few,TGCGCCAGCAGCTTATCAGGCGTAACGAACACTGAAGCTTTCTTT,CASSLSGVTNTEAFF
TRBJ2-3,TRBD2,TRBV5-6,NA,TGTGCCAGCAGCTGGCTGACTAGCGGGGGGGATACGCAGTATTTT,CASSWLTSGGDTQYF
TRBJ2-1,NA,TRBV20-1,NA,TGCAGTGCTAGGGGGGGAGGTTCCTACAATGATCAGTTCTTC,CSARGGGSYNDQFF
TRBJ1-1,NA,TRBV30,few,TGTGCCTGGAGTGTATTGAGCGCCGGGCGCGCTTTCTTT,CAWSVLSAGRAFF
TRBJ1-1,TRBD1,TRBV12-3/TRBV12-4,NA,TGTGCCAGCAGTGGTGGAGGGGGCCAAGAAGCTTTCTTT,CASSGGGGQEAFF
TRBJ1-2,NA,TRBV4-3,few,TGCGCCAGCAGCCCTGGAGGGGGTCAGAACTATGGCTACACCTTC,CASSPGGGQNYGYTF
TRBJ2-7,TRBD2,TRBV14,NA,TGTGCCAGCAGCCTTAGCGGGAGATTTAGACACGAGCAGTACTTC,CASSLSGRFRHEQYF
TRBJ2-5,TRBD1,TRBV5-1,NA,TGCGCCAGCAGCTGGACCTCGACAGGGTCAGAGACCCAGTACTTC,CASSWTSTGSETQYF
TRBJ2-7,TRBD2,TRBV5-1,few,TGCGCCAGCAGCTTGGACTCGGGGACTAGCAACGAGCAGTACTTC,CASSLDSGTSNEQYF
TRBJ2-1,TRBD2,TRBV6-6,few,TGTGCCAGCAGTCCCTCTAGCGGGGGTAACAATGAGCAGTTCTTC,CASSPSSGGNNEQFF
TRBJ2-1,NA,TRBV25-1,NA,TGTGCCAGCAGTCCTCCTCCGCCGTACAATGAGCAGTTCTTC,CASSPPPPYNEQFF
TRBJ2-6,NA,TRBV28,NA,TGTGCCAGCAGTTTACAGGTTCCTTTCGGGGCCAACGTCCTGACTTTC,CASSLQVPFGANVLTF
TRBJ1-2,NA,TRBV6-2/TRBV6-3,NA,TGTGCCAGCAGTTACAGGGAATCGGGGAGCGGTGGCTACACCTTC,CASSYRESGSGGYTF
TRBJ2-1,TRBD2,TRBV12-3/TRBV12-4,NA,TGTGCCAGCAGCCCAGCGGGGCTCTCCTACAATGAGCAGTTCTTC,CASSPAGLSYNEQFF
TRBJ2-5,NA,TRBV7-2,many,TGTGCCAGCAGCTTCCGGGAGACCCAGTACTTC,CASSFRETQYF
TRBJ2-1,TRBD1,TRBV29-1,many,TGCAGCGGTAAGGGGACAGGGGAGGCCTACAATGAGCAGTTCTTC,CSGKGTGEAYNEQFF
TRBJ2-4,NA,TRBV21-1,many,TGTGCCAGCAGCAACCCCCGCTCCGGGACAGGGTTTTACATTCAGTACTTC,CASSNPRSGTGFYIQYF
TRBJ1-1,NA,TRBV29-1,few,TGCAGCGTTGAATACAGCGAGGCTTTCTTT,CSVEYSEAFF
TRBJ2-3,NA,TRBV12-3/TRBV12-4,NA,TGTGCCAGCAGGGAGGGGGGCAGAACAGATACGCAATATTTT,CASREGGRTDTQYF
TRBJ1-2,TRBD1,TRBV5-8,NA,TGTGCCAGCACCATTCGGGACAGCTATGGCTACACCTTC,CASTIRDSYGYTF
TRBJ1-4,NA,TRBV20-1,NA,TGCAGTGCTAGAGATCACCCGGGCACAACTAATGAAAAACTGTTTTTT,CSARDHPGTTNEKLFF
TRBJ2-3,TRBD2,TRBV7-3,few,TGTGCCAGCAGCTTAATGGGGGGGAAAGCAGATACGCAGTATTTT,CASSLMGGKADTQYF
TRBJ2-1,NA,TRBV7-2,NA,TGTGCCAGCAGCTCTTTTCGGCCATACAATGAGCAGTTCTTC,CASSSFRPYNEQFF
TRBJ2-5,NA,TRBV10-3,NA,TGTGCCATCGGGATGGGCGGAGAGACCCAGTACTTC,CAIGMGGETQYF
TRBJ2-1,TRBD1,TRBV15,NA,TGTGCCACCCTTGGACAGGGGAGGTCCGGTGAGCAGTTCTTC,CATLGQGRSGEQFF
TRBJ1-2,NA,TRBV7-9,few,TGTGCCAGCAGCCGCGCGACCGCTAACTATGGCTACACCTTC,CASSRATANYGYTF
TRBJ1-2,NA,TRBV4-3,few,TGCGCCAGCAGCCAAGAGGGGGCAGGGTCCTATGGCTACACCTTC,CASSQEGAGSYGYTF
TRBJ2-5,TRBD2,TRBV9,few,TGTGCCAGCAGCGCTGGGCCGGGACTAGCGGAAGAGACCCAGTACTTC,CASSAGPGLAEETQYF
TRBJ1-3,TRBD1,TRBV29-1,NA,TGCAGCGTTGACAGGACAGGGTATGGAAACACCATATATTTT,CSVDRTGYGNTIYF
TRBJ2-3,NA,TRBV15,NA,TGTGCCACCAGCAGGACCACAACCAAATTGGATACGCAGTATTTT,CATSRTTTKLDTQYF
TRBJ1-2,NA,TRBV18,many,TGTGCCAGCAGCGGGGCTAACTATGGCTACACCTTC,CASSGANYGYTF
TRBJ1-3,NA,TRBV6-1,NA,NA,CASSEVARGSSSYF
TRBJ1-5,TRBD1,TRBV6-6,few,TGTGCCAGCAGTGGACAGGGGAAGGATCAGCCCCAGCATTTT,CASSGQGKDQPQHF
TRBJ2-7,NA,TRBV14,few,TGTGCCAGCAGCCAAGGGGACCGCCTCGAGCAGTACTTC,CASSQGDRLEQYF
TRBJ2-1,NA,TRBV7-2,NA,TGTGCCAGCAGCCTGTTGGTAGGTGAGCAGTTCTTC,CASSLLVGEQFF
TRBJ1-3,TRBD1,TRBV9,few,TGTGTCAGCAGCGTAGCCCCCGACAGGGCTGGAAACACCATATATTTT,CVSSVAPDRAGNTIYF
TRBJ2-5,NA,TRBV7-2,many,TGTGCCAGCAGCTTTGGGAAGGAGACCCAGTACTTC,CASSFGKETQYF
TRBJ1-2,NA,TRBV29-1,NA,TGCGGCGATGACACCGGGCACACCTTC,CGDDTGHTF
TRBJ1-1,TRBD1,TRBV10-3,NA,TGTGCCATCAGAGGGTCAAACAGGGGGAACACTGAAGCTTTCTTT,CAIRGSNRGNTEAFF
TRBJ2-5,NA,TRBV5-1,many,TGCGCCAGCGCCGCCTTGAGCTCGGAGACCCAGTACTTC,CASAALSSETQYF
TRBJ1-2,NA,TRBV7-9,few,TGTGCCAGTAGCTTAGCTTCAGGGTTGAATGGCTACACCTTC,CASSLASGLNGYTF
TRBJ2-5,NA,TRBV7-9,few,TGTGCCAGCGTGCTTACAGGGAACCAAGAGACCCAGTACTTC,CASVLTGNQETQYF
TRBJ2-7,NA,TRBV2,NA,TGTGCCCGCAGTGCGGGGGCCCACTCCTACGAGCAGTACTTC,CARSAGAHSYEQYF
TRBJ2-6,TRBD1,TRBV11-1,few,TGTGCCAGCAGCCCCACGGGACAGGGGGCGCTGGGATCTGGGGCCAACGGCCTGACTTTC,CASSPTGQGALGSGANGLTF
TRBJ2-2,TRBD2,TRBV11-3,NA,TGTGCCAGCAGCTTAGAACGACAGGGGACTAGCGTTTACGGGGAGCTGTTTTTT,CASSLERQGTSVYGELFF
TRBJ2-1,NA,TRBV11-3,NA,TGTGCCAGCAGCTTAAGCGTCCATGAGCAGTTCTTC,CASSLSVHEQFF
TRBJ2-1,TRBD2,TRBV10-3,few,TGTGCCATCAGTGGCACTAGCGGGGGGTACAATGAGCAGTTCTTC,CAISGTSGGYNEQFF
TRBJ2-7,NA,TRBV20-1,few,TGCAGTGCTCATCTCGCCGGGACAAGCGAGCAGTACTTC,CSAHLAGTSEQYF
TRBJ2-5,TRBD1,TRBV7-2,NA,TGTGCCAGCAGCTTCTTTCATGGACAGGGGGAGACCCAGTACTTC,CASSFFHGQGETQYF
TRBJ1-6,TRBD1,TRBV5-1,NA,TGCGCCAGCAGCGCGGACAGGGGCCACTCACCCCTCCACTTT,CASSADRGHSPLHF